This TCR beta chain derives from a study of T-cell memory formation after mild COVID-19. Study details: Largely donor-specific TCR clusters were found.

MiXCR, run by TCRdb on the 5' RACE reads, gives a single entry per CDR3 protein. The sample has roughly 370,000 distinct CDR3 sequences, about 17% seen once. Study results and caveats: SARS-CoV-2 specificity was not confirmed for second-wave clones peaking on day 37. For contracting clones, CD4+ ones sat mainly in CM and EM, CD8+ in EMRA.

This clonotype was detected only a few times. Its antigen remains unknown. J lost 5 bases, V lost 6 bases, and 9 bases had no gene match. This CDR3 spans 14 amino acids. The receptor was isolated from a man between 18 and 29 years old who had mild COVID-19 (a few samples of this study predate the infection). Cell type and time point are not known. The specimen sequenced was PBMCs or a T cell subset sorted from them (not recorded which). The chain recombines TRBV12-3 or TRBV12-4 with TRBJ2-7, with 8 bases aligning to TRBD2. The DNA of the CDR3 is TGTGCCAGCAGCCCCGGGGGGGCGGTGAACGAGCAGTACTTC. Its protein is CASSPGGAVNEQYF.